The present entry profiles one TCR beta chain with its context. Which antigen it targets is not known. Base qualities are not at hand, and no much larger clone is one base apart. This sample also contains other DNA sequences that code for the same CDR3. Patients with a history of autoimmune disease or receiving systemic immunosuppression were excluded from the trial. Peripheral blood for TCR sequencing was collected from all dose cohorts at baseline, on cycle 4 day 1, and on cycle 7 day 1. The samples were taken from a phase I, first-in-human, multicenter, open-label dose-escalation trial of ivuxolimab. Adults with locally advanced or metastatic melanoma, renal cell, hepatocellular, or head and neck squamous cell carcinoma were enrolled in the trial. CD4+ and CD8+ T cells were sorted separately from peripheral blood before TCR sequencing. For sequencing of the TCRbeta CDR3 region, genomic DNA was extracted from the sorted cells. The immunoSEQ Assay was used for sequencing of TCRbeta CDR3 regions. TCRdb provides this immuneACCESS table in a form limited to in-frame rearrangements. Some clones are lacking; in checked studies, under half of them reflect an unresolved V gene, and why the rest are absent is not known. The sample profile shows more than 65,000 clones; approximately 89% of them were found once. The ten largest account for over 0.55% of the sample.

This record comes from a study of OX40 agonist ivuxolimab in advanced cancers. For context, the study as a whole: Ivuxolimab was a fully human IgG2 agonistic monoclonal antibody targeting the costimulatory receptor OX40 (CD134). Intravenous ivuxolimab was administered to patients every 2 weeks at six dose levels: 0.01, 0.1, 0.3, 1.5, 3 and 10 mg/kg. Of the roughly 50 dose-escalation patients, hepatocellular carcinoma was present in around 20, melanoma in approximately 15, renal cell carcinoma in 9 and head and neck cancer in 9. In the dose-escalation cohort, 70% to 85% of patients were male, and the mean age was around 60 years with a range of about 20 to 79. Patients were allowed to have had prior anti-PD-1, anti-PD-L1 or anti-CTLA-4 therapy, and approximately 40% of the dose-escalation patients had been treated with checkpoint inhibitors. Partial responses occurred in three dose-escalation patients, of whom one had hepatocellular carcinoma and two had cutaneous melanoma. Peripheral TCRbeta sequencing aimed to test whether ivuxolimab altered TCR sequence diversity and caused clonal T-cell expansion. The monotherapy dose-escalation portion (N ≈ 50 patients) of the phase I ivuxolimab trial is reported in the paper. Beyond this particular receptor, the publication reports: Low levels of normalized T-cell clonal expansion were also seen in some nonresponding patients. At doses from 0.1 to 3.0 mg/kg, clonal expansion was seen in both CD4+ and CD8+ blood T cells between baseline and week 6. The antigen specificity of the clonally expanded peripheral T cells was not determined. Partial responders in the 0.1-3.0 mg/kg groups had among the lowest normalized peripheral clonal expansion, especially among CD8+ T cells. On average, CD8+ T cells showed more expanded clones than CD4+ T cells after ivuxolimab.

The CDR3 spans 14 residues, from the cysteine through the phenylalanine. The kept DNA is CDR3 alone, 42 bases in frame from the first base. V ends up 0 bases short and J 7 bases short, with an unmatched junction base count of 1. CDR1 and CDR2 are drawn from the germline V gene: SGHRS, YFSETQ. The sequencing here drew on CD4+ or CD8+ T cells sorted from blood, taken in a trial of the OX40 agonist ivuxolimab. This receptor was obtained from an adult with an advanced solid tumor such as melanoma, head and neck, liver or kidney cancer. The chain links TRBV5-1 with TRBJ1-6; 7 bases in the middle match TRBD1. The DNA reads as follows: TGCGCCAGCAGCTTGGACAGGGGAAATTCACCCCTCCACTTT. Translation gives CASSLDRGNSPLHF.